Included here is one T cell receptor beta chain sequence, with context. Its specificity is not known. CDR1 is LGHNA and CDR2 is YNFKEQ in the germline V gene. The CDR3 extends over 13 amino acids. Trimming removed 0 bases from V and 5 bases from J, with 7 bases in between. The data were obtained in a study of CD4 T cells in relation to SARS-CoV-2 and coronaviruses. Study-level points and caveats: No crossreactivity against non-spike viral proteins was tested here.

Generated by immunoSEQ multiplex PCR, the TCRdb table keeps only in-frame clones and is missing some. The sample consists of about 36,000 clones, about four fifths of them appearing once. The origin of this receptor is an adult with COVID-19. The sample comprised naive CD4+ T cells from PBMCs, cultured in vitro. Noted subset: naive CD4+ T cells isolated by negative enrichment. The V and J genes are TRBV4-2 and TRBJ1-1; D is uncertain. The CDR3 DNA follows: TGTGCCAGCAGCCAAGACTTCCAGACTGAAGCTTTCTTT. This codes for CASSQDFQTEAFF.